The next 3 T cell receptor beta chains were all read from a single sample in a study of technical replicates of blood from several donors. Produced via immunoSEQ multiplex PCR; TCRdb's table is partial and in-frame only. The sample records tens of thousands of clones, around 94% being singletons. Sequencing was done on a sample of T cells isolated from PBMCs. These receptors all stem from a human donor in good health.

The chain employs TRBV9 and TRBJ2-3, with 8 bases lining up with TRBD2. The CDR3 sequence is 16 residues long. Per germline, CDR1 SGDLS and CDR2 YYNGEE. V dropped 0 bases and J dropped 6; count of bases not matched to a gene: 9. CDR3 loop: CASSVGSGGKGDTQYF. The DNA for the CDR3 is TGTGCCAGCAGCGTAGGGTCGGGGGGGAAAGGTGATACGCAGTATTTT. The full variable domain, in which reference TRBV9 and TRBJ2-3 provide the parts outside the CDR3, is DSGVTQTPKHLITATGQRVTLRCSPRSGDLSVYWYQQSLDQGLQFLIQYYNGEERAKGNILERFSAQQFPDLHSELNLSSLELGDSALYFCASSVGSGGKGDTQYFGPGTRLTVL.

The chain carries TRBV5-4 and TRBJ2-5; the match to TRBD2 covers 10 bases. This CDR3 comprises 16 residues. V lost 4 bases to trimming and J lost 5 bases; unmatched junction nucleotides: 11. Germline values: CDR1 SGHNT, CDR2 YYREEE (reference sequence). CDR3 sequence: CASSPLTSGRVETQYF. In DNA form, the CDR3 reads TGTGCCAGCAGCCCCCTCACGAGCGGGAGGGTGGAGACCCAGTACTTC.

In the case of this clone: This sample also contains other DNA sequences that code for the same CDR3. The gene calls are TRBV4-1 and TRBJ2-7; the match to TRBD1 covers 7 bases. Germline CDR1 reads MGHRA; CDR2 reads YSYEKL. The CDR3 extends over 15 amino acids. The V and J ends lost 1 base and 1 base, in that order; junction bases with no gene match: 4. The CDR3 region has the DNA TGCGCCAGCAGCCAAGGGGCAGGGGGATCCTACGAGCAGTACTTC. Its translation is CASSQGAGGSYEQYF.